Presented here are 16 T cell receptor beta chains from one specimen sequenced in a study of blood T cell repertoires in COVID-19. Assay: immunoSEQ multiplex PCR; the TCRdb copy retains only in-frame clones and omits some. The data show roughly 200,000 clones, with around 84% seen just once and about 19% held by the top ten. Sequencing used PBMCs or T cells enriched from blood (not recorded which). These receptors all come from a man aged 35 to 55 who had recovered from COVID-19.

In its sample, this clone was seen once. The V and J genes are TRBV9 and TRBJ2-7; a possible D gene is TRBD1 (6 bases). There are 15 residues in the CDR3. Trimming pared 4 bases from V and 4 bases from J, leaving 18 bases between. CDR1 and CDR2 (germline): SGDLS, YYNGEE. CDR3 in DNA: TGTGCCAGCAGCCCACACCAGGGGTACGGGTACGAGCAGTACTTC. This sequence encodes CASSPHQGYGYEQYF.

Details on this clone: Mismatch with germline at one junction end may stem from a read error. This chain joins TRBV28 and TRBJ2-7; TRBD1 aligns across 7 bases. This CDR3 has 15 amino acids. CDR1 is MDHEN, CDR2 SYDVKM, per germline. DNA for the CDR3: TGTGCCAGCAGTGTACCGGGACAGTCCCCCATTGGGCAGTCCTTC. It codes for CASSVPGQSPIGQSF.

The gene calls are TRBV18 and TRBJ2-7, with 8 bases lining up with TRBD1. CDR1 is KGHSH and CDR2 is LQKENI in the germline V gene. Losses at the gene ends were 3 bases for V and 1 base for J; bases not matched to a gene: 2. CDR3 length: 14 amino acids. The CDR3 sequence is CASSPRDRSYEQYF. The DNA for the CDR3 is TGTGCCAGCTCACCTCGGGACAGGTCCTACGAGCAGTACTTC.

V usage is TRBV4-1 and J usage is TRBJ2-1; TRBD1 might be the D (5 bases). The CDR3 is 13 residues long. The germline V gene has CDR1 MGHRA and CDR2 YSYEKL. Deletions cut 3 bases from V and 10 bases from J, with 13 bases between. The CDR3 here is CASSHQGADEQFF. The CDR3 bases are TGCGCCAGCAGCCATCAAGGGGCGGACGAGCAGTTCTTC.

The CDR3 nucleotides are TGTGCCAGCAGCATTACAGGGAGCTCCTACAATGAGCAGTTCTTC. Its translation: CASSITGSSYNEQFF. The chain couples TRBV7-9 to TRBJ2-1; D is perhaps TRBD1 (6 bases). Germline assignment: CDR1 SEHNR and CDR2 FQNEAQ (reference sequence). V was clipped by 5 bases and J by 0 bases, with 11 bases between them. The CDR3 is 15 residues long. Drawing the rest from reference TRBV7-9 and TRBJ2-1, the complete variable domain is DTGVSQNPRHKITKRGQNVTFRCDPISEHNRLYWYRQTLGQGPEFLTYFQNEAQLEKSRLLSDRFSAERPKGSFSTLEIQRTEQGDSAMYLCASSITGSSYNEQFFGPGTRLTVL.

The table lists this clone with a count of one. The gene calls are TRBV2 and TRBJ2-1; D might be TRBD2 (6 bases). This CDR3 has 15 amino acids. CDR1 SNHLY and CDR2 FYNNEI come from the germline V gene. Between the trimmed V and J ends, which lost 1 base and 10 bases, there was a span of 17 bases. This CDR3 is CASSEVLAAELEQFF. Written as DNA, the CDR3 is TGTGCCAGCAGTGAAGTGTTAGCGGCCGAATTGGAGCAGTTCTTC.

The CDR3 loop is CASSSAGSGETQYF. The CDR3 DNA reads as TGTGCCAGCAGTAGTGCGGGCTCGGGGGAGACCCAGTACTTC. The genes are TRBV28 and TRBJ2-5; a possible D gene is TRBD2 (5 bases). The CDR3 is 14 amino acids. The germline gives CDR1 MDHEN, CDR2 SYDVKM. V dropped 5 bases and J dropped 5 bases, with 15 bases sitting between them.

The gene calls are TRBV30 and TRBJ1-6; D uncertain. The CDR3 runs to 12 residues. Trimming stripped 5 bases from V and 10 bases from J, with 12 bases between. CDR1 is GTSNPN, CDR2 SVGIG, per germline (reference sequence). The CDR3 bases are TGTGCCTGGGATAGACATGGCTCACCCCTCCACTTT. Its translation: CAWDRHGSPLHF.

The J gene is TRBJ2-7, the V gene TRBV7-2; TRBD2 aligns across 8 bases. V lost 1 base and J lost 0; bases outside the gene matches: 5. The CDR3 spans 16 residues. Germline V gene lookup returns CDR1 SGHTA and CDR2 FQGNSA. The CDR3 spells CASSLVGSGDSYEQYF. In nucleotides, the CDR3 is TGTGCCAGCAGCTTAGTAGGTAGCGGGGACTCCTACGAGCAGTACTTC.

The CDR3 sequence: CASSSRQGNYEQYF. In DNA form, the CDR3 reads TGTGCCAGCAGCTCCCGACAGGGGAACTACGAGCAGTACTTC. V gene TRBV13 combines with J gene TRBJ2-7; 8 bases match TRBD1. CDR3 length: 14 amino acids. Germline trimming cut 4 bases from V and 3 bases from J; bases unmatched to any gene: 5. Germline V lookup: CDR1 PRHDT, CDR2 FYEKMQ (reference sequence). The full variable domain, its missing parts supplied by reference TRBV13 and TRBJ2-7, is AAGVIQSPRHLIKEKRETATLKCYPIPRHDTVYWYQQGPGQDPQFLISFYEKMQSDKGSIPDRFSAQQFSDYHSELNMSSLELGDSALYFCASSSRQGNYEQYFGPGTRLTVT.

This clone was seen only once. This chain's CDR3 is CASSLTGGFTFYNEQFF. As DNA, the CDR3 is TGTGCCAGCAGCTTAACGGGGGGATTTACCTTCTACAATGAGCAGTTCTTC. The V gene is TRBV7-3, the J gene TRBJ2-1; weak D call: TRBD2 (6 bases). Germline assignment: CDR1 SGHTA and CDR2 FQGTGA. The CDR3 consists of 17 residues. The V end lost 0 bases, the J end lost 3 bases, and 15 bases lay between the germline ends.

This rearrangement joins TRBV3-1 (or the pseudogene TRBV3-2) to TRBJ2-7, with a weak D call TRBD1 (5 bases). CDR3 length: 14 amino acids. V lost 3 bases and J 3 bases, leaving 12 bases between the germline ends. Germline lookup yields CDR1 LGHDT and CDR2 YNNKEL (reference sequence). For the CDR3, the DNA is TGTGCCAGCAGCCACGTAGACAGAGACTACGAGCAGTACTTC. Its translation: CASSHVDRDYEQYF.

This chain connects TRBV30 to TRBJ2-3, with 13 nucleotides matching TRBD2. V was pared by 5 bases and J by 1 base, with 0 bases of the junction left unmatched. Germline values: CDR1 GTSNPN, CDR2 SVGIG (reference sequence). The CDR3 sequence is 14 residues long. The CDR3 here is CAWGLAGGTDTQYF. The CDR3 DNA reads TGTGCCTGGGGACTAGCGGGAGGCACAGATACGCAGTATTTT.

CDR3: CASSLNRVYSPLHF. CDR3 DNA: TGTGCCAGCAGCTTGAACAGGGTATACTCACCCCTCCACTTT. The chain uses TRBV5-4 and TRBJ1-6, with D possibly being TRBD1 (6 bases). The length of the CDR3 is 14 residues. Per the germline V gene, CDR1 is SGHNT and CDR2 is YYREEE (reference sequence). V was clipped by 1 base and J by 10 bases, with 12 bases between them.

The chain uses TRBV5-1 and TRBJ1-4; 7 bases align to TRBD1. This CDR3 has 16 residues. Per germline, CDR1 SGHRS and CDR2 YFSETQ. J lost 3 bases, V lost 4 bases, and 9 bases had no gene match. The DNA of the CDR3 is TGCGCCAGCAGCCAATGGAGTGGGACAGCTAATGAAAAACTGTTTTTT. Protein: CASSQWSGTANEKLFF.

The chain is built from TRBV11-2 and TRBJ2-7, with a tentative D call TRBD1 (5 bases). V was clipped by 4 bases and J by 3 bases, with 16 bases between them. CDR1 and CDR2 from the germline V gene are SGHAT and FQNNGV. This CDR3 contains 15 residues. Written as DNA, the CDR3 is TGTGCCAGCAGCTCCATAAAGGGGCACAACTACGAGCAGTACTTC. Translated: CASSSIKGHNYEQYF.